Listed here is a single T cell receptor beta chain. This clonotype was recorded once. There is no known antigen for this receptor. Within one base of it there is no much larger clone, and no base qualities were kept. One read represents weak support. The data originate from a study of T cell repertoires in cytomegalovirus infection (dated by TCRdb to the late 2010s). Regarding the research as a whole: Donor HLA type was relevant to the analysis, as public TCR beta signatures indicated carriage of CMV infection together with the matching HLA type. General study outcomes and caveats: Carriers of CMV infection plus the relevant HLA type were discriminated by the cumulative frequency of public TCR beta family members in the study cohort and in an independent roughly 400-donor cohort. In the ex vivo response, HLA-C-restricted CMV-specific TCR beta clonotypes were dominant, and in two of eight donors the single most frequent clonotype came from this HLA-C-restricted group.

From the cysteine through the phenylalanine, the CDR3 covers 16 amino acids. The CDR3 DNA has 48 bases and is translated from base 1. Trimming accounts for 0 bases at V and 3 bases at J, while the number of junction bases matched to no gene is 4. CDR1 and CDR2 are drawn from the germline V gene: MGHRA, YSYEKL. The sequencing machine was an Illumina HiSeq 1500. TCRdb trimmed public reads at Q25 via fastp, called clones via MiXCR and kept in-frame beta chains. Merged by CDR3 protein, the rows form single entries marked with the most common genes and DNA. The sample yields more than 150,000 distinct CDR3 sequences; roughly a fifth were counted once. The ten largest clones add up to just under 3% of the sample.

This sequence originates from a human donor in good health (CMV status not recorded). Some clones in this sample may be carry-over from other donors' samples. Sequenced: PBMCs. The chain was built from TRBV4-1 and TRBJ2-2; 7 junctional bases match TRBD2. CDR3 loop: CASSQDAGEHTGELFF. The DNA reads as follows: TGCGCCAGCAGCCAAGACGCGGGAGAGCACACCGGGGAGCTGTTTTTT.